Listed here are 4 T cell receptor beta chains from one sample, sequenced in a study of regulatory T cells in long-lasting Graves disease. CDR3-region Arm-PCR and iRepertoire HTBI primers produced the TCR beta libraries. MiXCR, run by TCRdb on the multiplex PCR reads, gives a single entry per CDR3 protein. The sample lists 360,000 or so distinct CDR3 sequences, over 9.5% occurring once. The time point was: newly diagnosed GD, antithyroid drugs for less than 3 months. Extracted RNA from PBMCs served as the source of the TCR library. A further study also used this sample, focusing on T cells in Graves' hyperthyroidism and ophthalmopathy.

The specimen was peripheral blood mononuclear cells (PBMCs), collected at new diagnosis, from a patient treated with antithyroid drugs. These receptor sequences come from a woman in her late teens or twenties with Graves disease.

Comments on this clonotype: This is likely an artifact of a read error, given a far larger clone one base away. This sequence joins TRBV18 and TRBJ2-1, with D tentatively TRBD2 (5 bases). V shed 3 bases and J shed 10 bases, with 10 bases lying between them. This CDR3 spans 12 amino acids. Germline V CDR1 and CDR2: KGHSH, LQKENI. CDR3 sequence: CASSPVDYEQFF. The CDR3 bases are TGTGCCAGCTCACCCGTTGACTACGAGCAGTTCTTC. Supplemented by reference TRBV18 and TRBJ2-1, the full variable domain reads NAGVMQNPRHLVRRRGQEARLRCSPMKGHSHVYWYRQLPEEGLKFMVYLQKENIIDESGMPKERFSAEFPKEGPSILRIQQVVRGDSAAYFCASSPVDYEQFFGPGTRLTVL.

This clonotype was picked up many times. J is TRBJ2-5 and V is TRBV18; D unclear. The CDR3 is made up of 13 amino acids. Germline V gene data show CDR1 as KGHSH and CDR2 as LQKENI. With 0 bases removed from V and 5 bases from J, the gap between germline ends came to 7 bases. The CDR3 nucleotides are TGTGCCAGCTCACCACCCCGAGGCGAGACCCAGTACTTC. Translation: CASSPPRGETQYF.

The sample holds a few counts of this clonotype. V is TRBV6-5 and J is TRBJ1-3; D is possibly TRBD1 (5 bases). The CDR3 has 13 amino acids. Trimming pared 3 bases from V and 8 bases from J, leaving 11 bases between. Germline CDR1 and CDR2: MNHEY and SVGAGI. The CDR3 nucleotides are TGTGCCAGCAGTTATGCAGGGCGCGACACCATATATTTT. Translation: CASSYAGRDTIYF.

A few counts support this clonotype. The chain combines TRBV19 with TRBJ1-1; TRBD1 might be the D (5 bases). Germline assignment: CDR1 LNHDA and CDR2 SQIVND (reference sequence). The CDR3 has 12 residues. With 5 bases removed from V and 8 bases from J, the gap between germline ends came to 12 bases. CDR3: CASSAGTVEAFF. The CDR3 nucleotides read TGTGCCAGTAGTGCCGGGACCGTGGAAGCTTTCTTT.